This section outlines one T cell receptor beta chain sequence together with its context. Its antigen remains unidentified. The data were taken from a study of shared clonotypes between healthy human individuals. Study-level points and caveats: Non-shared clonotypes showed lower generation probabilities than clonotypes common to all four donors.

Original handling: Junction-only immunoSEQ data arrived without quality scores, meaning filtering differed. Using immunoSEQ multiplex PCR, the repertoire was profiled, and TCRdb retains in-frame clones only, with some absent. V, J and clone size derive from that table, while D and trimming were established from the DNA sequence. The sample shows a few hundred thousand clones, around 87% of them seen only once. V lost 5 bases and J lost 7; bases outside the gene matches: 3. The CDR3 runs to 14 residues. Germline-derived CDR1 and CDR2 are MNHEY and SMNVEV (reference sequence). This receptor was obtained from a man between 18 and 29 years old in good health. Sequencing was done on a sample of memory CD8+ T cells sorted from blood. Stated subset: CD45RO+ cells pooled with CCR7-negative TemRA cells. The chain uses TRBV27 and TRBJ1-6; 9 positions match TRBD1. CDR3 sequence reads: CASSPGTGNSPLHF. DNA of the CDR3: TGTGCCAGCAGTCCAGGGACAGGGAATTCACCCCTCCACTTT.